What follows are 9 T cell receptor beta chains derived from one specimen sequenced in a study of blood T cell repertoires in COVID-19. Profiled with immunoSEQ multiplex PCR; TCRdb holds only in-frame clones, not every one. The sample has 200,000 or so clones; around nine tenths are singletons. The sequenced sample consisted of PBMCs or T cells enriched from blood (not recorded which). The receptor source for this set is a woman aged 25 to 39 who had been exposed to COVID-19.

DNA of the CDR3: TGTGCCAGCAGCCCGGGACTAGCCGAAAACAATGAGCAGTTCTTC. Translation gives CASSPGLAENNEQFF. The chain employs TRBV7-2 and TRBJ2-1; 9 bases match TRBD2. Germline V gene data show CDR1 as SGHTA and CDR2 as FQGNSA. V lost 5 bases, J lost 5 bases, and 7 bases stayed unmatched. CDR3 size: 15 residues. The variable domain in full, with the rest retrieved from reference TRBV7-2 and TRBJ2-1, is GAGVSQSPSNKVTEKGKDVELRCDPISGHTALYWYRQSLGQGLEFLIYFQGNSAPDKSGLPSDRFSAERTGGSVSTLTIQRTQQEDSAVYLCASSPGLAENNEQFFGPGTRLTVL.

This clone has just one count. V and J are TRBV3-1 (or the pseudogene TRBV3-2) and TRBJ2-5; TRBD2 aligns across 9 bases. Germline CDR1 reads LGHDT; CDR2 reads YNNKEL (reference sequence). The CDR3 spans 18 residues. V was pared by 4 bases and J by 4 bases, with 16 bases of the junction left unmatched. CDR3 sequence (DNA): TGTGCCAGCAGCCCCCCGCTAGCGGGAATCAAGGGGGGAGAGACCCAGTACTTC. It yields the protein CASSPPLAGIKGGETQYF.

This chain joins TRBV5-1 and TRBJ2-7; 10 bases fit TRBD2. This CDR3 has 19 residues. Per germline, CDR1 SGHRS and CDR2 YFSETQ. The ends lost 3 bases at V and 1 base at J; junction bases unmatched: 16. The CDR3 DNA reads as TGCGCCAGCAGCTCCACAAAAAACCTGAGCGGGAGGGAGTCCTACGAGCAGTACTTC. The encoded protein is CASSSTKNLSGRESYEQYF.

The V and J genes are TRBV5-4 and TRBJ2-7; TRBD2 might be the D (5 bases). CDR3 length equals 13 residues. CDR1 SGHNT and CDR2 YYREEE come from the germline V gene (reference sequence). V lost 1 base and J lost 5, with 10 bases in between. CDR3 sequence reads: CASSLFEGNEQYF. In DNA, the CDR3 is TGTGCCAGCAGCTTGTTTGAGGGCAACGAGCAGTACTTC.

As to this clone: In the same sample, other DNA sequences code for this CDR3. The chain recombines TRBV5-1 with TRBJ2-1; 7 bases map to TRBD2. Germline V gives CDR1 SGHRS, CDR2 YFSETQ. J gave up 3 bases and V 0 bases, and 0 bases lay outside the gene matches. CDR3 length equals 14 residues. Here the CDR3 DNA reads TGCGCCAGCAGCTTGGGCGGGAGCTACAATGAGCAGTTCTTC. It codes for CASSLGGSYNEQFF.

The rearrangement links TRBV5-6 to TRBJ1-5, with D tentatively TRBD1 (6 bases). The CDR3 is 15 residues long. V lost 2 bases and J 2 bases, leaving 11 bases between the germline ends. Per the germline V gene, CDR1 is SGHDT and CDR2 is YYEEEE. The CDR3: CASSFYGGRNQPQHF. The DNA for the CDR3 is TGTGCCAGCAGCTTCTACGGGGGGCGCAATCAGCCCCAGCATTTT.

V and J are TRBV3-1 (or the pseudogene TRBV3-2) and TRBJ2-7; 7 bases line up with TRBD2. V dropped 7 bases and J dropped 3; count of bases not matched to a gene: 6. The length of the CDR3 is 13 residues. Germline lookup yields CDR1 LGHDT and CDR2 YNNKEL (reference sequence). This CDR3 is CASNNQRDYEQYF. CDR3 bases: TGTGCCAGCAATAACCAGCGGGACTACGAGCAGTACTTC.

The chain uses TRBV15 and TRBJ2-7; D gene uncertain. Germline lookup yields CDR1 LNHNV and CDR2 YYDKDF (reference sequence). V was clipped by 0 bases and J by 0 bases, with 9 bases between them. This CDR3 has 15 residues. The CDR3 loop reads CATSRDAISSYEQYF. CDR3 sequence (DNA): TGTGCCACCAGCAGAGATGCGATAAGCTCCTACGAGCAGTACTTC.

The rearrangement joins TRBV6-1 to TRBJ1-2, with no clear D. Looked up from germline, CDR1 is MNHNS and CDR2 is SASEGT. CDR3 length: 14 amino acids. V dropped 2 bases and J dropped 4 bases, with 11 bases sitting between them. CDR3 nucleotide sequence: TGTGCCAGCAGTGAAAATCGGAGGAGCTATGGCTACACCTTC. Translation: CASSENRRSYGYTF.